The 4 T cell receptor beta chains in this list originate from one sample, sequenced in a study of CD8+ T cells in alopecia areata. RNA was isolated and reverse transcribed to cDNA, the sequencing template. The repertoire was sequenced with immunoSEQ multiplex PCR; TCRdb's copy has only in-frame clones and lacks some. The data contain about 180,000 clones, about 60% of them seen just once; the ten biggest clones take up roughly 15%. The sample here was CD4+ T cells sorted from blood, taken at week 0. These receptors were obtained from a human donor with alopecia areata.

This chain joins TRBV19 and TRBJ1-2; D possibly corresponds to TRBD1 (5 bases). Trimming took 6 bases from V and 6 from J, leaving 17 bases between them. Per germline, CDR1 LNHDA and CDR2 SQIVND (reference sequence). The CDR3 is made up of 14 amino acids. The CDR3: CASRESGASNGYTF. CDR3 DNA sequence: TGTGCCAGTAGGGAGAGCGGGGCATCCAATGGCTACACCTTC.

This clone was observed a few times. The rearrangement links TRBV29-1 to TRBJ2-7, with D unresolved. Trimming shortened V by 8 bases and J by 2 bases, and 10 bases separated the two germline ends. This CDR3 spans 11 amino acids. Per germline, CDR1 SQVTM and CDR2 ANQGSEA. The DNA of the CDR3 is TGCAGCATCCCAAGGGCCTACGAGCAGTACTTC. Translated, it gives CSIPRAYEQYF.

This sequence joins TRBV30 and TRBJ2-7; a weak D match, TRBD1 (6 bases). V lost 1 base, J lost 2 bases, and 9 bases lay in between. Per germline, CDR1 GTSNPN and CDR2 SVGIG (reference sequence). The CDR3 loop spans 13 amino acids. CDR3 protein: CAWSDGQTYEQYF. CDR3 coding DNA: TGTGCCTGGAGTGATGGACAGACCTACGAGCAGTACTTC. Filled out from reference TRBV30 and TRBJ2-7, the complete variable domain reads SQTIHQWPATLVQPVGSPLSLECTVEGTSNPNLYWYRQAAGRGLQLLFYSVGIGQISSEVPQNLSASRPQDRQFILSSKKLLLSDSGFYLCAWSDGQTYEQYFGPGTRLTVT.

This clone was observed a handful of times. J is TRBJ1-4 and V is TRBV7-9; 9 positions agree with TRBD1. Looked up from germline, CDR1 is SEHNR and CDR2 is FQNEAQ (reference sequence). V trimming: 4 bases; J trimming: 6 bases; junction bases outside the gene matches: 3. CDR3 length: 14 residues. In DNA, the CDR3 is TGTGCCAGCAGCTCGGACAGGGGCGATGAAAAACTGTTTTTT. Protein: CASSSDRGDEKLFF.